This T cell receptor beta chain derives from a study of T cell repertoires in breast cancer. Overall study context: Healthy controls: nine donors. Study-level results: Shared TCRs favored TRBV7, possibly from tumor recognition or primer mispriming. Genuine antitumor clones may have been lost with singletons or partial tumor sampling.

Unpaired genes were suppressed by blocking oligonucleotides during a second nested PCR. TCRdb fed the emulsion pairing reads into MiXCR, producing one record per CDR3 protein. The sample carries roughly 40,000 distinct CDR3 sequences, over 40% recorded once. Paired alpha-beta TCRs of CD8+ T cells were analyzed by expanded emulsion RT-PCR. The CDR3 covers 16 residues. Germline values: CDR1 MNHEY, CDR2 SVGEGT. V was clipped by 2 bases and J by 2 bases, with 13 bases between them. Comments on this clonotype: The target antigen is unknown.

This sequence joins TRBV6-2 or TRBV6-3 and TRBJ1-3, with D perhaps TRBD1 (5 bases). The sequenced sample consisted of CD8+ T cells. The TCR was taken from a pool of human donors with breast cancer or a healthy control (not recorded which). DNA of the CDR3: TGTGCCAGCAGTTACCTCCCGGCAGGGACTGGAAACACCATATATTTT. Translated: CASSYLPAGTGNTIYF.